This T cell receptor (beta chain) was sequenced for a study of blood T cells in healthy people across ages. The ends were cut back, 6 bases at V and 4 bases at J, with 12 bases in the middle. The CDR3 spans 13 residues. The germline gives CDR1 ENHRY, CDR2 SYGVKD. This clonotype was seen repeatedly, ten times or more. Next came a second PCR, run for about 6 to 11 cycles, which used a sample-barcoded 5' primer along with a J-beta primer mix. A template-switch adaptor containing 12 random nucleotides labeled each cDNA molecule. Sequencing recovered at least 3 million CDR3-containing paired-end reads from each sample. TCRdb ran MiXCR on the 5' RACE reads and lists one entry per CDR3 protein. The sample has roughly 800,000 distinct CDR3 sequences; 55% to 70% are singletons. Peripheral blood, roughly 9.3 milliliters per donor, was collected. Per sample, a minimum of 6.5 million PBMCs were isolated.

This receptor was taken from a man under 40 in good health. What was sequenced was blood. The chain couples TRBV10-3 to TRBJ1-2; D not resolved. The DNA for the CDR3 is TGTGCCATCAGAGCGGATCTGAGCTATGGCTACACCTTC. It encodes CAIRADLSYGYTF.